Listed below are T cell receptor beta chains from one sample, sequenced in a study of Graves' ophthalmopathy and Graves' hyperthyroidism. TCRdb re-derived calls from the multiplex PCR reads in MiXCR, one entry per CDR3 protein. The table shows 400,000 to 500,000 distinct CDR3 sequences, with under 25% occurring only once. Sequencing was carried out using peripheral blood. The receptors stem from a young woman with stable Graves' hyperthyroidism. Both conserved end residues are part of each CDR3. The D gene is left open where the match is weak. The listing skips clone size in some rows; elsewhere it reads once, few, many or a size class.

clone_size: many
d_call: .
v_call: TRBV25-1
j_call: TRBJ1-3
cdr3_aa: CASSDSLGRDKNSGNTIYF
cdr3_nt: TGTGCCAGCAGTGATTCATTGGGCAGGGATAAAAACTCTGGAAACACCATATATTTT

clone_size: many
d_call: TRBD1
v_call: TRBV28
j_call: TRBJ1-2
cdr3_aa: CASSLSGTAVYGYTF
cdr3_nt: TGTGCCAGCAGTTTGTCCGGGACAGCAGTCTATGGCTACACCTTC

clone_size: .
d_call: .
v_call: TRBV5-1
j_call: TRBJ1-2
cdr3_aa: CASSLLQTGGYTF
cdr3_nt: TGCGCCAGCAGCTTACTCCAGACGGGTGGCTACACCTTC

clone_size: .
d_call: .
v_call: TRBV28
j_call: TRBJ1-1
cdr3_aa: CASSLWWGQNTEAFF
cdr3_nt: TGTGCCAGCAGTTTATGGTGGGGACAGAACACTGAAGCTTTCTTT

clone_size: few
d_call: .
v_call: TRBV2
j_call: TRBJ1-2
cdr3_aa: CASSVEINYGYTF
cdr3_nt: TGTGCCAGCAGTGTGGAGATTAACTATGGCTACACCTTC

clone_size: many
d_call: .
v_call: TRBV12-3/TRBV12-4
j_call: TRBJ1-2
cdr3_aa: CASTPLFRENNYGYTF
cdr3_nt: TGTGCCAGCACCCCCCTTTTTCGTGAAAATAACTATGGCTACACCTTC

clone_size: many
d_call: TRBD2
v_call: TRBV2
j_call: TRBJ2-2
cdr3_aa: CAREREGDTGELFF
cdr3_nt: TGTGCCAGAGAGCGGGAGGGGGACACCGGGGAGCTGTTTTTT

clone_size: .
d_call: .
v_call: TRBV6-2/TRBV6-3
j_call: TRBJ1-2
cdr3_aa: CASSYFRGYDYGYTF
cdr3_nt: TGTGCCAGCAGTTACTTTCGGGGATACGACTATGGCTACACCTTC

clone_size: .
d_call: TRBD1
v_call: TRBV2
j_call: TRBJ1-6
cdr3_aa: CAGKDRGYSPLHF
cdr3_nt: TGTGCCGGCAAGGACAGGGGTTACTCACCCCTCCACTTT

clone_size: .
d_call: .
v_call: TRBV11-2
j_call: TRBJ2-5
cdr3_aa: CASSLDPRRGETQYF
cdr3_nt: TGTGCCAGCAGCTTAGATCCGCGCAGGGGTGAGACCCAGTACTTC

clone_size: many
d_call: TRBD1
v_call: TRBV12-3/TRBV12-4
j_call: TRBJ1-5
cdr3_aa: CASRGQGGQPQHF
cdr3_nt: TGTGCCAGCAGGGGACAGGGGGGTCAGCCCCAGCATTTT

clone_size: many
d_call: .
v_call: TRBV6-5
j_call: TRBJ1-2
cdr3_aa: CASSLQGFSGYTF
cdr3_nt: TGTGCCAGCAGTTTACAGGGTTTCAGTGGCTACACCTTC

clone_size: few
d_call: TRBD2
v_call: TRBV12-3/TRBV12-4
j_call: TRBJ2-7
cdr3_aa: CASRQTGLAGEGSYEQYF
cdr3_nt: TGTGCCAGCAGACAGACCGGACTAGCGGGAGAGGGTTCCTACGAGCAGTACTTC

clone_size: many
d_call: TRBD1
v_call: TRBV28
j_call: TRBJ1-1
cdr3_aa: CASSDPRRDSNTEAFF
cdr3_nt: TGTGCCAGCAGTGACCCCCGCCGGGACAGTAACACTGAAGCTTTCTTT

clone_size: many
d_call: .
v_call: TRBV30
j_call: TRBJ2-5
cdr3_aa: CAWTRKETQYF
cdr3_nt: TGTGCCTGGACCAGGAAAGAGACCCAGTACTTC

clone_size: .
d_call: .
v_call: TRBV11-2
j_call: TRBJ2-7
cdr3_aa: CASRGYYEQYF
cdr3_nt: TGTGCCAGCAGGGGTTATTACGAGCAGTACTTC

clone_size: many
d_call: .
v_call: TRBV10-3
j_call: TRBJ2-2
cdr3_aa: CATIQGRDTGELFF
cdr3_nt: TGTGCCACTATACAGGGAAGGGACACCGGGGAGCTGTTTTTT

clone_size: many
d_call: .
v_call: TRBV5-1
j_call: TRBJ2-2
cdr3_aa: CASSLGQNTGELFF
cdr3_nt: TGCGCCAGCAGCTTGGGACAGAACACCGGGGAGCTGTTTTTT

clone_size: once
d_call: .
v_call: TRBV12-3/TRBV12-4
j_call: TRBJ2-7
cdr3_aa: CASRGLGTVYEQYF
cdr3_nt: TGTGCCAGCCGGGGACTCGGGACAGTCTACGAGCAGTACTTC

clone_size: many
d_call: .
v_call: TRBV9
j_call: TRBJ1-1
cdr3_aa: CASSVAVGGSRNTEAFF
cdr3_nt: TGTGCCAGCAGCGTAGCTGTGGGGGGTTCACGGAACACTGAAGCTTTCTTT

clone_size: .
d_call: TRBD1
v_call: TRBV27
j_call: TRBJ1-1
cdr3_aa: CASSRQGAALEAFF
cdr3_nt: TGTGCCAGCAGCCGACAGGGGGCAGCTCTGGAAGCTTTCTTT

clone_size: once
d_call: .
v_call: TRBV4-2
j_call: TRBJ1-1
cdr3_aa: CVGSQGDRRGRSFF
cdr3_nt: TGTGTCGGCAGCCAAGGGGACCGCCGGGGCAGATCTTTCTTT